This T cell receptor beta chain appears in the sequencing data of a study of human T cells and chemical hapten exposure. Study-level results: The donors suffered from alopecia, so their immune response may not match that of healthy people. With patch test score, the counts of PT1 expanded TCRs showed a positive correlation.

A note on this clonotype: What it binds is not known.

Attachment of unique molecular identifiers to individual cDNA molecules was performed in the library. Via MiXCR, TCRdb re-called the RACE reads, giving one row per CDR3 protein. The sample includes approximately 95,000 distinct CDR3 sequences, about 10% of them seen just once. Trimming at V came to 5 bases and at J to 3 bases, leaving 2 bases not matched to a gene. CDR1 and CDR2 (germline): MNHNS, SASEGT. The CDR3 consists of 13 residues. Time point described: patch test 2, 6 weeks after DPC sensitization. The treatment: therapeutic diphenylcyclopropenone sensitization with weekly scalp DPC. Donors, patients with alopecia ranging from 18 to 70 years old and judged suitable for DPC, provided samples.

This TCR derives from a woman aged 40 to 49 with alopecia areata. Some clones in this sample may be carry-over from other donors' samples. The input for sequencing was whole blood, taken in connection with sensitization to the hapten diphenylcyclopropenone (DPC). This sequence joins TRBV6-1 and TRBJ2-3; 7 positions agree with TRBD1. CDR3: CASSNRGTDTQYF. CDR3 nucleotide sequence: TGTGCCAGCAGTAACAGGGGAACAGATACGCAGTATTTT.